This is a list of T cell receptor beta chains from one sample in a study of radiotherapy plus CTLA-4 blockade in lung cancer. Generated by immunoSEQ multiplex PCR, the TCRdb table keeps only in-frame clones and is missing some. Counted here are tens of thousands of clones, around 76% occurring once; the ten biggest clones make up over 8.5%. Sequences were derived from peripheral blood, sampled from a patient treated with radiotherapy plus ipilimumab. The receptors were gathered from a human donor with non-small cell lung cancer who had stable disease on radiotherapy plus ipilimumab. Each CDR3 is given with its conserved first and last residue. A D gene is named only where the DNA matches it firmly. Size values are once, few and many counts, or a class for expanded clones, and some rows have none.

D	size	J	V	CDR3	DNA
TRBD1	.	TRBJ2-1	TRBV5-5	CASITRTYRGNEQFF	TGTGCCAGCATCACCCGGACCTACAGGGGGAATGAGCAGTTCTTC
.	.	TRBJ2-3	TRBV7-2	CASSLGRADTQYF	TGTGCCAGCAGCTTAGGGCGCGCTGACACGCAGTATTTT
.	.	TRBJ1-1	TRBV29-1	CSVDRNTEAFF	TGCAGCGTTGACCGGAACACTGAAGCTTTCTTT
.	.	TRBJ1-1	TRBV5-4	CASSFRRVTGNTEAFF	TGTGCCAGCAGCTTCAGAAGGGTGACGGGGAACACTGAAGCTTTCTTT
.	.	TRBJ1-4	TRBV6-5	CASRGEKLFF	TGTGCCAGCAGGGGCGAAAAACTGTTTTTT
.	once	TRBJ2-5	TRBV19	CASSIGVSQETQYF	TGTGCCAGTAGTATCGGGGTGAGTCAAGAGACCCAGTACTTC
TRBD2	.	TRBJ2-2	TRBV28	CASSLERGVLGELFF	TGTGCCAGCAGTTTAGAGCGGGGGGTCCTCGGGGAGCTGTTTTTT
.	once	TRBJ1-2	TRBV7-8	CASSLNGLDFYGYTF	TGTGCCAGCAGCTTAAATGGGCTAGACTTCTATGGCTACACCTTC
TRBD1	many	TRBJ2-7	TRBV7-2	CASSPGTGREQYF	TGTGCCAGCAGCCCAGGGACAGGTAGGGAGCAGTACTTC
TRBD1	.	TRBJ2-7	TRBV29-1	CSVSPGQLYEQYF	TGCAGCGTATCCCCGGGACAGCTATACGAGCAGTACTTC
.	.	TRBJ2-2	TRBV2	CASSEVSPGAAGELFF	TGTGCCAGCAGTGAAGTGAGTCCGGGGGCTGCCGGGGAGCTGTTTTTT
.	.	TRBJ1-4	TRBV7-2	CASSLDSHRGLFF	TGTGCCAGCAGCTTAGACAGCCACCGGGGACTGTTTTTT
.	.	TRBJ2-7	TRBV7-2	CASSLARPSTYEQYF	TGTGCCAGCAGCTTAGCCCGACCGTCGACCTACGAGCAGTACTTC
.	.	TRBJ2-2	TRBV6-1	CASRLDRANTGELFF	TGTGCCAGCAGACTGGACAGAGCGAACACCGGGGAGCTGTTTTTT
.	.	TRBJ1-2	TRBV20-1	CSAMWPYGYTF	TGCAGTGCTATGTGGCCCTATGGCTACACCTTC
.	few	TRBJ2-5	TRBV18	CASSPPPPAQETQYF	TGTGCCAGCTCACCACCCCCTCCAGCCCAAGAGACCCAGTACTTC
TRBD1	.	TRBJ2-7	TRBV5-1	CASSTLQGVSYEQYF	TGCGCCAGCAGCACCTTACAGGGGGTATCCTACGAGCAGTACTTC
.	.	TRBJ1-4	TRBV10-3	CAISESGSSEKLFF	TGTGCCATCAGTGAATCAGGGTCGTCCGAAAAACTGTTTTTT
.	.	TRBJ1-6	TRBV19	CASSQYRQQAYNSPLHF	TGTGCCAGTAGTCAATATCGGCAACAGGCGTATAATTCACCCCTCCACTTT
.	.	TRBJ2-1	TRBV7-2	CASSLFYEQFF	TGTGCCAGCAGCTTATTCTATGAGCAGTTCTTC
.	.	TRBJ1-2	TRBV6-1	CASTVADSYGYTF	TGTGCCAGCACTGTGGCAGACTCCTATGGCTACACCTTC
.	.	TRBJ2-1	TRBV10-1	CASSSGSYNEQFF	TGCGCCAGCAGTTCGGGTTCCTACAATGAGCAGTTCTTC
TRBD1	.	TRBJ1-4	TRBV6-5	CASTRSGTVNEKLFF	TGTGCCAGCACCAGATCCGGGACAGTGAATGAAAAACTGTTTTTT
TRBD1	.	TRBJ1-2	TRBV11-2	CASSPGQFLNYGYTF	TGTGCCAGCAGCCCGGGACAGTTCCTTAACTATGGCTACACCTTC
.	.	TRBJ2-2	TRBV7-9	CASRLLTETGELFF	TGTGCCAGCAGACTTTTAACAGAGACCGGGGAGCTGTTTTTT
.	.	TRBJ1-4	TRBV5-5	CASSLQGHDNEKLFF	TGTGCCAGCAGCTTGCAGGGACACGATAATGAAAAACTGTTTTTT
.	.	TRBJ2-7	TRBV15	CATSRDGTLPSYEQYF	TGTGCCACCAGCAGAGACGGGACGCTTCCCTCCTACGAGCAGTACTTC
TRBD1	.	TRBJ2-7	TRBV6-5	CASSYGGTGSYEQYF	TGTGCCAGCAGTTACGGGGGGACAGGCAGCTACGAGCAGTACTTC
.	once	TRBJ1-3	TRBV5-1	CASSLGWGGDGNTIYF	TGCGCCAGCAGCTTGGGATGGGGCGGGGATGGAAACACCATATATTTT
.	.	TRBJ2-5	TRBV6-1	CASSERTADSTFRETQYF	TGTGCCAGCAGTGAGAGAACCGCCGACAGTACGTTCCGTGAGACCCAGTACTTC
.	.	TRBJ1-2	TRBV4-3	CASSQSGASAMGYTF	TGCGCCAGCAGCCAAAGTGGGGCTTCTGCAATGGGCTACACCTTC
TRBD1	.	TRBJ1-2	TRBV6-5	CASIPGQGIRYTF	TGTGCCAGCATCCCGGGACAGGGGATTCGCTACACCTTC
.	few	TRBJ1-3	TRBV10-3	CAIRQGFSGNTIYF	TGTGCCATCAGACAGGGCTTCTCTGGAAACACCATATATTTT
.	few	TRBJ2-2	TRBV28	CASNLLRDGPTGELFF	TGTGCCAGCAACCTCCTCCGGGACGGACCCACCGGGGAGCTGTTTTTT
.	many	TRBJ1-2	TRBV13	CARSAGPGGGYGYTF	TGTGCCCGCAGCGCGGGACCGGGGGGGGGCTATGGCTACACCTTC
.	.	TRBJ2-5	TRBV2	CASSEPPPGETQYF	TGTGCCAGCAGTGAACCGCCTCCAGGAGAGACCCAGTACTTC
TRBD1	few	TRBJ2-1	TRBV5-1	CASSSDRGRGNEQFF	TGCGCCAGCAGCTCGGACAGGGGTCGAGGTAATGAGCAGTTCTTC
TRBD2	.	TRBJ2-2	TRBV9	CASSVGLAGTGELFF	TGTGCCAGCAGCGTCGGACTAGCGGGGACCGGGGAGCTGTTTTTT
.	few	TRBJ1-2	TRBV5-6	CASSWRGYGYTF	TGTGCCAGCAGCTGGCGGGGGTATGGCTACACCTTC
.	.	TRBJ1-2	TRBV19	CASSGSLDRNNYGYTF	TGTGCCAGTAGTGGTTCATTAGACCGCAATAACTATGGCTACACCTTC
.	once	TRBJ2-4	TRBV6-6	CASSPRGRVSKNIQYF	TGTGCCAGCAGTCCTCGGGGGCGCGTCTCCAAAAACATTCAGTACTTC
.	few	TRBJ2-6	TRBV6-5	CASTTPSGANVLTF	TGTGCCAGCACTACCCCCTCTGGGGCCAACGTCCTGACTTTC